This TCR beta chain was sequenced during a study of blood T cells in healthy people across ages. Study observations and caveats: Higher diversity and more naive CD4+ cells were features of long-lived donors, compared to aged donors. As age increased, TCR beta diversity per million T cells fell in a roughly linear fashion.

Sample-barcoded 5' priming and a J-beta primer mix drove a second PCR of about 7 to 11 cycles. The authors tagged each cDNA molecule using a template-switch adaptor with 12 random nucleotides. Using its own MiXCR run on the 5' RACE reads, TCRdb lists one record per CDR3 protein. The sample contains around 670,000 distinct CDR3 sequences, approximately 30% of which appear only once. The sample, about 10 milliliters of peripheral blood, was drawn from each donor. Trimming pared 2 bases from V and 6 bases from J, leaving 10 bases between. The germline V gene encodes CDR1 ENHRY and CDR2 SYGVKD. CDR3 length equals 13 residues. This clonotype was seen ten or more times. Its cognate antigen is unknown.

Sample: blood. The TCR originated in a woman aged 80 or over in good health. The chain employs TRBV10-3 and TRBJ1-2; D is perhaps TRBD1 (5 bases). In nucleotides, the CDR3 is TGTGCCATCAGTGAGCCGGGGGGGAATGGCTACACCTTC. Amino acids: CAISEPGGNGYTF.